This TCR beta chain was captured by sequencing in a study of T cells after yellow fever vaccination. TCRdb ran MiXCR on the 5' RACE reads and lists one entry per CDR3 protein. The sample yields 110,000 to 150,000 distinct CDR3 sequences, approximately 6.6% seen once. This clonotype was counted many times. V gave up 0 bases and J gave up 0 bases; unmatched junction bases: 2. CDR3 length equals 16 residues. Germline V gene lookup returns CDR1 MNHEY and CDR2 SVGAGI. This rearrangement joins TRBV6-5 to TRBJ2-7, with 10 bases matching TRBD2. The receptor's source is a young man who received the YFV17D yellow fever vaccine. The specimen comprised CD4+ T cells sorted from PBMCs, sampled 10 days after the yellow fever booster vaccination. CDR3 nucleotides: TGTGCCAGCAGTTACTCCGGACTAGCGGACTCCTACGAGCAGTACTTC. This encodes CASSYSGLADSYEQYF.